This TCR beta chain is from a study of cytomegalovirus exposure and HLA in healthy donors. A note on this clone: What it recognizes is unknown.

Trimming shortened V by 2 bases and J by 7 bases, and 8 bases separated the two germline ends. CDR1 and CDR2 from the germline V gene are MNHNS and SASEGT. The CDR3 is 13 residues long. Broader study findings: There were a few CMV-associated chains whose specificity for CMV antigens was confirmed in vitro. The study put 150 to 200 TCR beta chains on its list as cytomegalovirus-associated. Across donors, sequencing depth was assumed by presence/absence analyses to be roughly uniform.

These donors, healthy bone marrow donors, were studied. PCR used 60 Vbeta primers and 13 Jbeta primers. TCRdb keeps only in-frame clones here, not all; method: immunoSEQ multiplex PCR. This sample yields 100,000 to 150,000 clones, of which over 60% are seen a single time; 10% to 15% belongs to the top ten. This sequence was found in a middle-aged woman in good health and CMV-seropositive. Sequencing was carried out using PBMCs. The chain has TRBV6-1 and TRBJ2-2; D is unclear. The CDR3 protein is CASSEWAGGELFF. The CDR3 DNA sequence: TGTGCCAGCAGTGAATGGGCTGGCGGGGAGCTGTTTTTT.